This TCR beta chain comes out of a study of regulatory T cells in long-lasting Graves disease. Germline loops: CDR1 DFQATT, CDR2 SNEGSKA (reference sequence). The V end was cut by 5 bases, the J end by 3 bases, with 13 bases between. CDR3 length: 13 amino acids. This clonotype has a count of ten or more. This sample's time point: newly diagnosed GD, antithyroid drugs for less than 3 months. PBMC RNA was the source of the TCR library. Construction of the TCR beta libraries employed iRepertoire HTBI primers in conjunction with Arm-PCR of CDR3 regions. TCRdb analysed the multiplex PCR reads with MiXCR anew, one entry per CDR3 protein. The sample has hundreds of thousands of distinct CDR3 sequences, under 20% seen once. These data were also reused for a study on T cells in Graves' hyperthyroidism and ophthalmopathy.

The TCR comes from a woman aged 25-40 years with Graves disease. The V call is TRBV20-1, the J call TRBJ1-1; a possible D gene is TRBD1 (5 bases). Sequenced here: peripheral blood mononuclear cells (PBMCs), sampled at new diagnosis, from a patient treated with antithyroid drugs. The CDR3: CSAPGLGDTEAFF. The CDR3 coding sequence is TGCAGTGCTCCAGGACTAGGGGACACTGAAGCTTTCTTT.